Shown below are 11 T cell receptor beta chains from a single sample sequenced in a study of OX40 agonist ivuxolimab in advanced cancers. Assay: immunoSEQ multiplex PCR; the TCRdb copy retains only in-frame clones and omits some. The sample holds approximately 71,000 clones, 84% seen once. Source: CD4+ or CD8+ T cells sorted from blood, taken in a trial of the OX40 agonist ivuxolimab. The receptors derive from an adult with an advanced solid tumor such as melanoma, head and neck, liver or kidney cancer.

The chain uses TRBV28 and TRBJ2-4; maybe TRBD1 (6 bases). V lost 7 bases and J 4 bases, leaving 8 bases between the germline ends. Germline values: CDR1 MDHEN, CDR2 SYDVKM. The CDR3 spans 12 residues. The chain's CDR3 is CASNQGKNIQYF. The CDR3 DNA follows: TGTGCCAGCAACCAGGGGAAAAACATTCAGTACTTC.

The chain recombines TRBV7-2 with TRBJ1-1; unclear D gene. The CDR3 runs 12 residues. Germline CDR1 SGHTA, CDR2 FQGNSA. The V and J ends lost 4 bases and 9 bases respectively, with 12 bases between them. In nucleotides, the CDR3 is TGTGCCAGCAGCTCTGGTAAGGGTCAAGCTTTCTTT. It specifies CASSSGKGQAFF.

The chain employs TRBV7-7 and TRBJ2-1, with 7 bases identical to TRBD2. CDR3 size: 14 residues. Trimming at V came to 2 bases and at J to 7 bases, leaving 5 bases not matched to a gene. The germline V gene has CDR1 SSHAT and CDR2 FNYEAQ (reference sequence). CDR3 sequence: CASSLNAGVNEQFF. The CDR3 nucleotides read TGTGCCAGCAGCTTAAATGCGGGAGTAAATGAGCAGTTCTTC. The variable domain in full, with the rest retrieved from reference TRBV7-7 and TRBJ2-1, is GAGVSQSPRYKVTKRGQDVTLRCDPISSHATLYWYQQALGQGPEFLTYFNYEAQPDKSGLPSDRFSAERPEGSISTLTIQRTEQRDSAMYRCASSLNAGVNEQFFGPGTRLTVL.

CDR3 protein: CASSRDRAVNSGNTIYF. CDR3 in DNA: TGTGCCAGCTCCCGGGACAGGGCAGTGAACTCTGGAAACACCATATATTTT. This chain connects TRBV9 to TRBJ1-3; 9 bases agree with TRBD1. CDR3 length: 17 residues. CDR1 is SGDLS, CDR2 YYNGEE, per germline. The V gene end was trimmed by 7 bases and the J gene end by 0 bases; junction bases not matched to a gene: 11.

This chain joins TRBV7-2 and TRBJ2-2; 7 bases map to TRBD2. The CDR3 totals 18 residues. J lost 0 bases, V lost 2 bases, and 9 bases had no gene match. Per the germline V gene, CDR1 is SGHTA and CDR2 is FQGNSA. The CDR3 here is CASSLSLAATSNTGELFF. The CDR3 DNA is TGTGCCAGCAGCTTATCGCTAGCGGCAACCTCGAACACCGGGGAGCTGTTTTTT.

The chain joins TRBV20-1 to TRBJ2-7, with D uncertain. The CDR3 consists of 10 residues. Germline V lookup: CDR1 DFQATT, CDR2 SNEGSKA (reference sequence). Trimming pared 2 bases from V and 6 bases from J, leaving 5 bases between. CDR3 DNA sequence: TGCAGTGCTAGAATTGGCGAGCAGTACTTC. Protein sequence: CSARIGEQYF.

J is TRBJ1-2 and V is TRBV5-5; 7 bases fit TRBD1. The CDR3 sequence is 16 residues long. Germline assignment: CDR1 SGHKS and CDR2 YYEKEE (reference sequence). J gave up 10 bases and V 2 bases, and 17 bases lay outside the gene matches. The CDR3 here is CASSLVRQVTGTHYTF. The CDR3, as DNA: TGTGCCAGCAGCTTAGTCCGCCAGGTGACAGGGACTCACTACACCTTC. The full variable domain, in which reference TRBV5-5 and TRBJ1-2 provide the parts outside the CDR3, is DAGVTQSPTHLIKTRGQQVTLRCSPISGHKSVSWYQQVLGQGPQFIFQYYEKEERGRGNFPDRFSARQFPNYSSELNVNALLLGDSALYLCASSLVRQVTGTHYTFGSGTRLTVV.

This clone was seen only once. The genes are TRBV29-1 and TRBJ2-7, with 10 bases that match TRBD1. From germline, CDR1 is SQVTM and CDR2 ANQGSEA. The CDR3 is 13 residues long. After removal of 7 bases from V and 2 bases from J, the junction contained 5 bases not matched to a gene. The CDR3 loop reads CSARDRGTYEQYF. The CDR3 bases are TGCAGCGCTCGGGACAGGGGAACCTACGAGCAGTACTTC.

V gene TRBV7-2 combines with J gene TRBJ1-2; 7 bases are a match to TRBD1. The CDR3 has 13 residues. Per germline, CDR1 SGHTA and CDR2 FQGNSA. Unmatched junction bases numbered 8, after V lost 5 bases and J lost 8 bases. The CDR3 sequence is CASSLATGSGYTF. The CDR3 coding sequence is TGTGCCAGCAGCCTCGCGACAGGGTCCGGCTACACCTTC.

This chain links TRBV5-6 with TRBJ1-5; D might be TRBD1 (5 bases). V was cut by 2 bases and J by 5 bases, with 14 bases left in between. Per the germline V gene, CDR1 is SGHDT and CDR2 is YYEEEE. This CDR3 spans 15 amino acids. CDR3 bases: TGTGCCAGCAGCTTTGGCGGGGCGGGGGATCAGCCCCAGCATTTT. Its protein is CASSFGGAGDQPQHF.

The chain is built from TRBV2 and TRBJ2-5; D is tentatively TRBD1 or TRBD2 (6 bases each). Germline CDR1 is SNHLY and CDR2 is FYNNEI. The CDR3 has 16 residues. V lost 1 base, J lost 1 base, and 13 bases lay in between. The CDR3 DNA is TGTGCCAGCAGTGAAGGCGGGTGGGGGGCCCAAGAGACCCAGTACTTC. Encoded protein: CASSEGGWGAQETQYF.